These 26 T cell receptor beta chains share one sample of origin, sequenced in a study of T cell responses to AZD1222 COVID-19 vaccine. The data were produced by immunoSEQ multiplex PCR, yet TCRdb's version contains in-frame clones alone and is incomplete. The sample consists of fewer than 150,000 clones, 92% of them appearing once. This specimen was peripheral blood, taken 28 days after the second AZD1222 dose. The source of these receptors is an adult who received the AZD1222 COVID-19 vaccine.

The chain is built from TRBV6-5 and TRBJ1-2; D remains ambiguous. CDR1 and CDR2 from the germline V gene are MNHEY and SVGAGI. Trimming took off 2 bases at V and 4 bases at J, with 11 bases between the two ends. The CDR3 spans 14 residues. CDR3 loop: CASSYGVLSYGYTF. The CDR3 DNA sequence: TGTGCCAGCAGTTACGGGGTACTCAGCTATGGCTACACCTTC.

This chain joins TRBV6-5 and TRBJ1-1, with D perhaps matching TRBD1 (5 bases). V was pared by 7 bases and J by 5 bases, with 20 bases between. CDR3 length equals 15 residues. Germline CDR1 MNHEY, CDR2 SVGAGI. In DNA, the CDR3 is TGTGCCAGCACCGCCGGGTATAGGGGCGGGACTGAAGCTTTCTTT. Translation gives CASTAGYRGGTEAFF.

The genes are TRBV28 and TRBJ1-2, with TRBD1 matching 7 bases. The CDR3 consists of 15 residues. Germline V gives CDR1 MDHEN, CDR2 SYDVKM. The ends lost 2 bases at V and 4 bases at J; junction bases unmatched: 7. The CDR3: CASSLPPGQTYGYTF. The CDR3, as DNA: TGTGCCAGCAGTTTACCTCCGGGACAGACCTATGGCTACACCTTC.

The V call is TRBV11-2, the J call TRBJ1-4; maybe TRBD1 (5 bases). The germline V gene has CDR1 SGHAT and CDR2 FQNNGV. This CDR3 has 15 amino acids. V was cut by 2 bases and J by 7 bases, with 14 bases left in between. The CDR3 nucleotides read TGTGCCAGCAGCTTAAGTCGGGTGGGGGGTGAAAAACTGTTTTTT. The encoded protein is CASSLSRVGGEKLFF. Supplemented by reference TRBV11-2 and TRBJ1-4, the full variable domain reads EAGVAQSPRYKIIEKRQSVAFWCNPISGHATLYWYQQILGQGPKLLIQFQNNGVVDDSQLPKDRFSAERLKGVDSTLKIQPAKLEDSAVYLCASSLSRVGGEKLFFGSGTQLSVL.

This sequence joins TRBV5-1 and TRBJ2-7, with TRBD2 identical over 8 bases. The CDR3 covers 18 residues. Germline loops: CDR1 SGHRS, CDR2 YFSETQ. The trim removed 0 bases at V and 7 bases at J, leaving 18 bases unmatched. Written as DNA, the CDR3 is TGCGCCAGCAGCTTGGGTTCAGGACTAGCTTTCCGGGGGGGAGAGCAGTACTTC. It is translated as CASSLGSGLAFRGGEQYF.

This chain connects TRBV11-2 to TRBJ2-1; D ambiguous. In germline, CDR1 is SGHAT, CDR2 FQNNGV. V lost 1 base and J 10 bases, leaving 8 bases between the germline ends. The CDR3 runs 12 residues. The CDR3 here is CASSLGYSEQFF. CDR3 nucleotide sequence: TGTGCCAGCAGCTTAGGGTACAGCGAGCAGTTCTTC. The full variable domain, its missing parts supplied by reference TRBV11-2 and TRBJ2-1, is EAGVAQSPRYKIIEKRQSVAFWCNPISGHATLYWYQQILGQGPKLLIQFQNNGVVDDSQLPKDRFSAERLKGVDSTLKIQPAKLEDSAVYLCASSLGYSEQFFGPGTRLTVL.

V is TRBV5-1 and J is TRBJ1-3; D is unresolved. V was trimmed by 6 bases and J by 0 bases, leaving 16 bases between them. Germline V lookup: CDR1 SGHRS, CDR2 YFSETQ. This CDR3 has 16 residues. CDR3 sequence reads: CASTTNSGSSGNTIYF. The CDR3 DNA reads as TGCGCCAGCACCACAAACTCGGGGAGCTCTGGAAACACCATATATTTT.

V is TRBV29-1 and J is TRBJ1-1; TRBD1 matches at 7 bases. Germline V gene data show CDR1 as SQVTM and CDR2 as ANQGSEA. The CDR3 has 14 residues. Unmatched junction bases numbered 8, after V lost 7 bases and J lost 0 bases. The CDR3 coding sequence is TGCAGCGCCCAGACAGGGTTTATGAACACTGAAGCTTTCTTT. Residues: CSAQTGFMNTEAFF.

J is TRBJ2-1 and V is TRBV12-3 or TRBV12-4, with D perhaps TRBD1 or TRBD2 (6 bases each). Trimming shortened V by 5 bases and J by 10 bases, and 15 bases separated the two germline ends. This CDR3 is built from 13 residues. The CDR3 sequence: CASSPGGGREQFF. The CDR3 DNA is TGTGCCAGCAGTCCCGGAGGGGGTAGGGAGCAGTTCTTC.

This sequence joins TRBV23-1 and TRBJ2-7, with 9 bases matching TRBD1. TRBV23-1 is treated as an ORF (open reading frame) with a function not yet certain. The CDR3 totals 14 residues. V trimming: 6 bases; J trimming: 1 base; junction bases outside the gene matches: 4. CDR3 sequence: CASRRDRVSYEQYF. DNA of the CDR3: TGCGCCAGCAGACGGGACAGGGTTTCCTACGAGCAGTACTTC.

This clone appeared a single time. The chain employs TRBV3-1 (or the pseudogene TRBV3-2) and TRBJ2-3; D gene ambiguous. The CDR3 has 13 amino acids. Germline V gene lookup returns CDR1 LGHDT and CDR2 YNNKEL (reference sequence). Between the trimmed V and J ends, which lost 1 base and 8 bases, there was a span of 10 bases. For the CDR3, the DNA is TGTGCCAGCAGCCAAGGGGCCTCAATTACGCAGTATTTT. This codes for CASSQGASITQYF.

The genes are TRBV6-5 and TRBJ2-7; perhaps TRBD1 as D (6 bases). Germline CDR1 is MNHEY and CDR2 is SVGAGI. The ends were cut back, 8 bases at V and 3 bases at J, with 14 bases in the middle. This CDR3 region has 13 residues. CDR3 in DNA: TGTGCCAGCGGGGACATCACAGTCTACGAGCAGTACTTC. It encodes CASGDITVYEQYF.

CDR3 in amino acids: CASSQARDDYSGNTIYF. The CDR3 nucleotides read TGTGCCAGCAGCCAAGCCAGGGACGATTACTCTGGAAACACCATATATTTT. The V call is TRBV4-2, the J call TRBJ1-3; possibly TRBD1 for D (5 bases). This CDR3 spans 17 amino acids. V lost 1 base and J lost 0, with 13 bases in between. Per the germline V gene, CDR1 is LGHNA and CDR2 is YNFKEQ.

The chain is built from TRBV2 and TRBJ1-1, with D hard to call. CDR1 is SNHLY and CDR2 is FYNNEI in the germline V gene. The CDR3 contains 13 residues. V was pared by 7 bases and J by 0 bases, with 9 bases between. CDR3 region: CASTGRLNTEAFF. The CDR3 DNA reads TGTGCCAGCACGGGCAGATTGAACACTGAAGCTTTCTTT.

Here the CDR3 reads CASRSIGNDLYNEQFF. CDR3 coding DNA: TGTGCCAGCAGATCGATCGGGAATGATCTGTACAATGAGCAGTTCTTC. The rearrangement links TRBV28 to TRBJ2-1; tentative D call: TRBD2 (5 bases). Per the germline V gene, CDR1 is MDHEN and CDR2 is SYDVKM. The CDR3 covers 16 residues. V gave up 6 bases and J gave up 4 bases, with 19 bases separating them.

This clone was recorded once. For the CDR3, the DNA is TGCGCCAGCAGCCAAGGCGCCAGGGGGCATGGGGCCAACGTCCTGACTTTC. Its translation: CASSQGARGHGANVLTF. The gene calls are TRBV4-1 and TRBJ2-6; 8 bases align to TRBD1. Germline V lookup: CDR1 MGHRA, CDR2 YSYEKL. The CDR3 totals 17 residues. Trimming cost V 1 base and J 3 bases; bases outside gene matches: 5.

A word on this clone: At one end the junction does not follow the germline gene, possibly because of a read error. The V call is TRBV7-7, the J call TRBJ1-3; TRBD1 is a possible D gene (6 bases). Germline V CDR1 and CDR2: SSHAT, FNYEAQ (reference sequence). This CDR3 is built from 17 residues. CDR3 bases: TGTGCTAGCAGCTTAGGGGCGGGGGGCCTCTCTGGAAACACCATATATTTT. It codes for CASSLGAGGLSGNTIYF.

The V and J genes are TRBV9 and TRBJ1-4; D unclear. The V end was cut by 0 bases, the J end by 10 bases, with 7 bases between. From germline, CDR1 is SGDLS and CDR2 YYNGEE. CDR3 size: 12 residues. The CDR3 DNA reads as TGTGCCAGCAGCGTAGGCAGAGGAAAACTGTTTTTT. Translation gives CASSVGRGKLFF.

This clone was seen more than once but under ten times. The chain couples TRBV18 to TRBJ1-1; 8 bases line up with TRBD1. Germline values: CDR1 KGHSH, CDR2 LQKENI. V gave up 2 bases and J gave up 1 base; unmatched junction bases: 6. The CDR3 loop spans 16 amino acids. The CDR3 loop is CASSPGQGNRNTEAFF. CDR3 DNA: TGTGCCAGCTCACCAGGACAGGGCAACAGGAACACTGAAGCTTTCTTT. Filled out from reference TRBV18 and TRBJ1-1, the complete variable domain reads NAGVMQNPRHLVRRRGQEARLRCSPMKGHSHVYWYRQLPEEGLKFMVYLQKENIIDESGMPKERFSAEFPKEGPSILRIQQVVRGDSAAYFCASSPGQGNRNTEAFFGQGTRLTVV.

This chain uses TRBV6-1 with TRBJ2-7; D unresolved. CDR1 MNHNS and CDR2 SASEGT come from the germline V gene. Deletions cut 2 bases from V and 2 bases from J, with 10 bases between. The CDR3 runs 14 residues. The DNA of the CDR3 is TGTGCCAGCAGTGAAAGTCCCGCAGCCTACGAGCAGTACTTC. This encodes CASSESPAAYEQYF.

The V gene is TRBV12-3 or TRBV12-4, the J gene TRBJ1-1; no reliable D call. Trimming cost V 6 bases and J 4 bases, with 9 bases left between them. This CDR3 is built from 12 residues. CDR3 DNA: TGTGCCAGCAGCCTTGCTGGCACTGAAGCTTTCTTT. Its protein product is CASSLAGTEAFF.

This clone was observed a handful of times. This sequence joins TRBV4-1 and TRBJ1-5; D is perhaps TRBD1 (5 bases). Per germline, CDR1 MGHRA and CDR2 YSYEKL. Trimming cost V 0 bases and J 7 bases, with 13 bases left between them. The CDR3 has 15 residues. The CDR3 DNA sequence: TGCGCCAGCAGCCAAGAGTCCCCAGGGCACCAGCCCCAGCATTTT. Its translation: CASSQESPGHQPQHF.

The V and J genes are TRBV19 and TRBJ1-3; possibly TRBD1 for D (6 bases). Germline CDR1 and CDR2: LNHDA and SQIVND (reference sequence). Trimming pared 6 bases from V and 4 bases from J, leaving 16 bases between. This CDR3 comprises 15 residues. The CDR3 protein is CASSVTGNSGNTIYF. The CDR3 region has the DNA TGTGCCAGTAGCGTCACAGGGAATTCCGGAAACACCATATATTTT.

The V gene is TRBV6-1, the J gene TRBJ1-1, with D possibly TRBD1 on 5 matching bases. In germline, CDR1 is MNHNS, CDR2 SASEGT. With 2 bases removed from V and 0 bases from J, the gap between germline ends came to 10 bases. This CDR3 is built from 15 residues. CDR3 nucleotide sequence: TGTGCCAGCAGTGAATACCGGGGACTGAACACTGAAGCTTTCTTT. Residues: CASSEYRGLNTEAFF.

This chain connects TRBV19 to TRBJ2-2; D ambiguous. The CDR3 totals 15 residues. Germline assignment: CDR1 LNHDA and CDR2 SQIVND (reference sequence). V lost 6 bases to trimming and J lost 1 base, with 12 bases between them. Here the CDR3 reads CASRPPGGNTGELFF. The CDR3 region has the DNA TGTGCCAGTAGACCCCCGGGTGGGAACACCGGGGAGCTGTTTTTT.

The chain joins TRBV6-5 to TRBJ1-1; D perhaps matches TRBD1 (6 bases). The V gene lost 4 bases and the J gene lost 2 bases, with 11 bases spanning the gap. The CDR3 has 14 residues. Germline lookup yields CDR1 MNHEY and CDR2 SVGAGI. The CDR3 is CASSSQGSNTEAFF. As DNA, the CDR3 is TGTGCCAGCAGTTCGCAGGGGAGCAACACTGAAGCTTTCTTT.